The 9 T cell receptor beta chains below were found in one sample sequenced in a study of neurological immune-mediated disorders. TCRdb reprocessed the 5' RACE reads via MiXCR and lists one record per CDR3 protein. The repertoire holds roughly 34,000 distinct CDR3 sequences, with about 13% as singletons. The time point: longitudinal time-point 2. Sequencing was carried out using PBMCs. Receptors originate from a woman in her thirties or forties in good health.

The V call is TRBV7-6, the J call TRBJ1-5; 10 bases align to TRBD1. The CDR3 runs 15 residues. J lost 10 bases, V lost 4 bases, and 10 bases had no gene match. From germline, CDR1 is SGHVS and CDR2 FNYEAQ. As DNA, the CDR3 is TGTGCCAGCAGCTCCGGTCACGGGACAGGGGAACCCCAGCATTTT. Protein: CASSSGHGTGEPQHF.

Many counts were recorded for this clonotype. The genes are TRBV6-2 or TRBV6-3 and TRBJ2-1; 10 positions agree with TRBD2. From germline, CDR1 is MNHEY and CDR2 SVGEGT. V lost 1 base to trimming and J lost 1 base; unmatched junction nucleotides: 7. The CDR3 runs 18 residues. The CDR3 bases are TGTGCCAGCAGTTACTTAAGCGGGAGGGCCCGGTCCTACAATGAGCAGTTCTTC. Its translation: CASSYLSGRARSYNEQFF.

The CDR3: CSARGQIPNSPLHF. CDR3 bases: TGCAGTGCTAGAGGGCAGATACCGAATTCACCCCTCCACTTT. This chain uses TRBV20-1 with TRBJ1-6; D not resolved. Trimming stripped 1 base from V and 7 bases from J, with 11 bases between. CDR1 is DFQATT and CDR2 is SNEGSKA in the germline V gene (reference sequence). This CDR3 has 14 residues.

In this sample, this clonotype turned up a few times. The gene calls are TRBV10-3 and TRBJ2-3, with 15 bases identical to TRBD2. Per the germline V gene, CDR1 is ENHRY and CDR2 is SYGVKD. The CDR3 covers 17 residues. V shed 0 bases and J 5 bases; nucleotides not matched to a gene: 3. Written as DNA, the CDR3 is TGTGCCATCAGTGAGTCAGAGGGACTAGCGGGAGGAGATACGCAGTATTTT. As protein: CAISESEGLAGGDTQYF.

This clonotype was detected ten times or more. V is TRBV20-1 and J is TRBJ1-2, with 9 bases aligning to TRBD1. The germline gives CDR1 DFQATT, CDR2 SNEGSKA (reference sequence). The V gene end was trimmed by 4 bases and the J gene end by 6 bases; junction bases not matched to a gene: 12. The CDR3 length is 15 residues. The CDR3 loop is CSANAGTGHGNGYTF. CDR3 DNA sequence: TGCAGTGCTAACGCCGGGACAGGGCATGGGAATGGCTACACCTTC.

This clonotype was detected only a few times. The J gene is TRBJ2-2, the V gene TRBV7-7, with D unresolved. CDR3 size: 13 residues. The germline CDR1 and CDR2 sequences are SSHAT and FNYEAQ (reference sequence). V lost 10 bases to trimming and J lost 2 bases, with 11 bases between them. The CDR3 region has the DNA TGTGCCACATCATCTCCAAACACCGGGGAGCTGTTTTTT. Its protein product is CATSSPNTGELFF.

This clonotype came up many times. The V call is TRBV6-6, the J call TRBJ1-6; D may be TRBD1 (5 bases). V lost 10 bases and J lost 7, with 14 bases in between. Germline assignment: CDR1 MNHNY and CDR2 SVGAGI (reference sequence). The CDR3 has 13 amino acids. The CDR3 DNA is TGTGCCACCACCTTTGGGGACAATTCACCCCTCCACTTT. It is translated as CATTFGDNSPLHF.

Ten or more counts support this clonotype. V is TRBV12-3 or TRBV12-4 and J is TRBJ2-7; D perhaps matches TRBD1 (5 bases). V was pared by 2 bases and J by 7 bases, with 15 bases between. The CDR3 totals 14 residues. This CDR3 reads CASSLSSGFEEQYF. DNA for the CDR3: TGTGCCAGCAGTTTATCGTCAGGGTTCGAAGAGCAGTACTTC.

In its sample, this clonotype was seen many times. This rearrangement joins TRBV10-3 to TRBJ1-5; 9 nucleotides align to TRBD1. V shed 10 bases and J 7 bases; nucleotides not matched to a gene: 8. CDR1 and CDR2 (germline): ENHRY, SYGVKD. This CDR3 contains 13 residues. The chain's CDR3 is CATSGQGGQPQHF. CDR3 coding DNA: TGTGCCACCTCGGGACAGGGAGGACAGCCCCAGCATTTT.